This T cell receptor beta chain came from a study of shared clonotypes between healthy human individuals. On this clone: Its matching antigen is unknown.

Whole-study results and caveats: Sequencing depth was predicted to influence how clonotypes are shared among donors. Relative to their counterparts shared across all four donors, non-shared clonotypes exhibited diminished generation probabilities.

Replicate PCRs run on sorted subsets employed 200 ng DNA, around 31,000 T cell genomes. Method: immunoSEQ multiplex PCR; TCRdb's copy keeps in-frame clones and lacks some. This table holds about 820,000 clones, almost 95% found once. Selected positively for CCR7 and CD45RO-negative, naive CD8 cells excluded terminally differentiated effector memory CD45RA+ cells. Every donor was a Caucasian adult from Nashville, Tennessee. The CDR3 runs 14 residues. Trimming left V 1 base short and J 4 bases short, with 8 bases between. The V gene's germline CDR1 is SGHNT and CDR2 YENEEA. The chain carries TRBV11-3 and TRBJ2-1; D gene unclear. Input material: naive CD8+ T cells sorted from blood. The TCR originated in a man aged 30 to 45 in good health. The chain's CDR3 is CASSLGRHYNEQFF. For the CDR3, the DNA is TGTGCCAGCAGCTTAGGCCGCCATTACAATGAGCAGTTCTTC.